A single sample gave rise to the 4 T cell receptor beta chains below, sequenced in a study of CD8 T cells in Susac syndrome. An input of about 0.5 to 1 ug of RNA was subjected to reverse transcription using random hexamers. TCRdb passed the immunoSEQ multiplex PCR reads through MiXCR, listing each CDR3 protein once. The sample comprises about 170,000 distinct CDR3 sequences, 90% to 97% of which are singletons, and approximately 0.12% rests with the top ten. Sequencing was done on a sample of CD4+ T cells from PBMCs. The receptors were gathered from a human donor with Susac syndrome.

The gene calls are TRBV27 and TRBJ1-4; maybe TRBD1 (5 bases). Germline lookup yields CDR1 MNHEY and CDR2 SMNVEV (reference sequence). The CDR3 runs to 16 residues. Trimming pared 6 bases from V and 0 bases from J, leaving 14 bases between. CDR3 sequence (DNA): TGTGCCAGCAGGTATAACCGGGACGCAACTAATGAAAAACTGTTTTTT. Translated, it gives CASRYNRDATNEKLFF.

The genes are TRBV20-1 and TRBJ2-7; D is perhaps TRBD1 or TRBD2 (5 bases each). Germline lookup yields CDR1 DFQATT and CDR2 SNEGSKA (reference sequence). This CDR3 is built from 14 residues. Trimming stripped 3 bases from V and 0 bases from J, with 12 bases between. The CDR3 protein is CSASWGSDSYEQYF. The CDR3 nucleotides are TGCAGTGCTAGCTGGGGGTCCGACTCCTACGAGCAGTACTTC.

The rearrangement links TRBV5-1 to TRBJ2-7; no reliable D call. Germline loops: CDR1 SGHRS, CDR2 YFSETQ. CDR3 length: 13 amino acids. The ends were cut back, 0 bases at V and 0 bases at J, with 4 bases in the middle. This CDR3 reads CASSLAISYEQYF. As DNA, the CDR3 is TGCGCCAGCAGCTTGGCCATCTCCTACGAGCAGTACTTC.

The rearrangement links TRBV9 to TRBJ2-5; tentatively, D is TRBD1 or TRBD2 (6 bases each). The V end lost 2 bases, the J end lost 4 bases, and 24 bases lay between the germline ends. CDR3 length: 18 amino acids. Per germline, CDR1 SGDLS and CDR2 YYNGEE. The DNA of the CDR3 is TGTGCCAGCAGCGTTGGCCCCATGACTAGGGGGTCTGGAGAGACCCAGTACTTC. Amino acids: CASSVGPMTRGSGETQYF.